This TCR beta chain was sequenced in a study of regulatory T cells in long-lasting Graves disease. Study in general: Freshly diagnosed Graves' patients had used antithyroid drugs for under 3 months.

Time point here: newly diagnosed GD, antithyroid drugs for less than 3 months. After RNA was extracted from PBMCs, the TCR library was made from it. The authors built TCR beta libraries using iRepertoire HTBI primers and Arm-PCR of CDR3 regions. TCRdb processed the multiplex PCR reads anew with MiXCR; each CDR3 protein has one entry. The table lists fewer than 550,000 distinct CDR3 sequences, roughly 16% of them singletons, with 25% in the top ten. In its sample, this clonotype was seen many times. In addition, the sample was reused for a study of T cells in Graves' hyperthyroidism and ophthalmopathy. From that second work: A set of HTBI primers served as the primers for a first-round RT-PCR of the TCR CDR3.

This TCR derives from a woman aged 35-60 years with Graves disease. The sequences come from peripheral blood mononuclear cells (PBMCs), collected at new diagnosis, from a patient treated with antithyroid drugs.

The CDR3, as DNA: TGTGCCAGCAGCCTCTCAGGTAGCGCGGTACAAGAGACCCAGTACTTC. It is translated as CASSLSGSAVQETQYF. The rearrangement uses TRBV7-8 and TRBJ2-5; weak D call: TRBD2 (5 bases). Germline V gene lookup returns CDR1 SGHVS and CDR2 FQNEAQ. This CDR3 is built from 16 residues. The V and J ends lost 5 bases and 2 bases respectively, with 18 bases between them.